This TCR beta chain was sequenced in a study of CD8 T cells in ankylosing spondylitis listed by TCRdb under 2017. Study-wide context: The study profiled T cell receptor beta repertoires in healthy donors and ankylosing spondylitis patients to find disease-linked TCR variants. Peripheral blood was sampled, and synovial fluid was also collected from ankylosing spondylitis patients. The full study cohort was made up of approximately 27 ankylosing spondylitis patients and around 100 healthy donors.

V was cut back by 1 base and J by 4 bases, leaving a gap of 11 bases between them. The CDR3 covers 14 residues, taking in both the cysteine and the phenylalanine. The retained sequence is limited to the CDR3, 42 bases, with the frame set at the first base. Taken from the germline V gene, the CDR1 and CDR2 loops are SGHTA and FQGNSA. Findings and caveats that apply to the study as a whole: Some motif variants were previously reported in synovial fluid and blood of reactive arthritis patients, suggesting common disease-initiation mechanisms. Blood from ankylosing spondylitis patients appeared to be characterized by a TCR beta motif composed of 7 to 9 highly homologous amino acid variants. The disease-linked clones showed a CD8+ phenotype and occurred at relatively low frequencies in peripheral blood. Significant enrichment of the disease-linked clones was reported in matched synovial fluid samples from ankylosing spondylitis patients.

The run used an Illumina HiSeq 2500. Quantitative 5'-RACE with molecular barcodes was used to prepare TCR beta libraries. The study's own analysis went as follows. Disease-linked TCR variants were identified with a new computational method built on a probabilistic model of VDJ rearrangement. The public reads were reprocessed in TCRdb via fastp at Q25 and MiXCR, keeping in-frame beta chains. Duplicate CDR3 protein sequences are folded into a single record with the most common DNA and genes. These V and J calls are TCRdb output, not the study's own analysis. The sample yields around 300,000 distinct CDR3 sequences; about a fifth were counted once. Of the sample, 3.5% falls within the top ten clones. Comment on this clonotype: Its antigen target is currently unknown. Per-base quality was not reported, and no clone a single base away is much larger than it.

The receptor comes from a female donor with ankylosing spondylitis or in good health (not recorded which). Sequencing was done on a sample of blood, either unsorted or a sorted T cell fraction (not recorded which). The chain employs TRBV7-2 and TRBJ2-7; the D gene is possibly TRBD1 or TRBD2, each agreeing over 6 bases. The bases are TGTGCCAGCAGCTTAGAGACAGGAGGGTACGAGCAGTACTTC. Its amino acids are CASSLETGGYEQYF.